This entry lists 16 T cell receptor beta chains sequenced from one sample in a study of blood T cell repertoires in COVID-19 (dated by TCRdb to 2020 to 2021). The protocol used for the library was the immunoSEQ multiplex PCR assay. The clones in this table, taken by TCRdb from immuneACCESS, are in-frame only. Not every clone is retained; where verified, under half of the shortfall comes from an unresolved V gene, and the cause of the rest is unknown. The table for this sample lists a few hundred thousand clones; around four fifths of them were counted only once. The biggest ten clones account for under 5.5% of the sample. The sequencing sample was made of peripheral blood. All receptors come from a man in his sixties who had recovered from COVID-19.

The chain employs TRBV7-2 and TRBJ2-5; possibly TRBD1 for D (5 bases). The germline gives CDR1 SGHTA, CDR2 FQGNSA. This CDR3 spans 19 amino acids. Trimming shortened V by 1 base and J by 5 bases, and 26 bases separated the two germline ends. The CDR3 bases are TGTGCCAGCAGCTTAGACCCGCCAGGGTCTGGTGTTGTCGCGGAGACCCAGTACTTC. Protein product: CASSLDPPGSGVVAETQYF.

This CDR3 is CSASEREGRTSKNIQYF. CDR3 in DNA: TGCAGTGCTAGTGAGCGGGAGGGCCGTACGTCCAAAAACATTCAGTACTTC. V gene TRBV20-1 combines with J gene TRBJ2-4, with TRBD2 identical over 10 bases. V shed 3 bases, J shed 2 bases, and the junction held 10 bases outside the gene matches. There are 17 residues in the CDR3. Looked up from germline, CDR1 is DFQATT and CDR2 is SNEGSKA (reference sequence).

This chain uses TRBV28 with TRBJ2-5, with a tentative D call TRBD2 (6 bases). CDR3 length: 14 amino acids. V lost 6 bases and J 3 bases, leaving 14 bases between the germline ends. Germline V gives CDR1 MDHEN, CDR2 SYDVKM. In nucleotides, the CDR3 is TGTGCCAGCAGCCCCCCGGGGGTAGAAGAGACCCAGTACTTC. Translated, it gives CASSPPGVEETQYF.

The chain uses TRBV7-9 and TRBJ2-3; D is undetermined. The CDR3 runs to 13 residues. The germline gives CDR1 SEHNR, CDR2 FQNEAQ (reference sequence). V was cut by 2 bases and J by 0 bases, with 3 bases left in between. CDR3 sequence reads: CASSLLSTDTQYF. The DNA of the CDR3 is TGTGCCAGCAGCTTACTAAGCACAGATACGCAGTATTTT.

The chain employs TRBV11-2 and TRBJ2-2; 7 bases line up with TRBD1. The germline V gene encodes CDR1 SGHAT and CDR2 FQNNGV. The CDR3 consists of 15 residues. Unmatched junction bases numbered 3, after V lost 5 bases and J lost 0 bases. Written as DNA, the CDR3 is TGTGCCAGCAGCCGGGACAGATCGAACACCGGGGAGCTGTTTTTT. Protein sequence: CASSRDRSNTGELFF.

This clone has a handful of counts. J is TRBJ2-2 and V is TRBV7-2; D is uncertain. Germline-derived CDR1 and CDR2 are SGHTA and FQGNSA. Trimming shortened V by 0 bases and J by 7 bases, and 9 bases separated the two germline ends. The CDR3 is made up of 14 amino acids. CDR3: CASSLASDHGELFF. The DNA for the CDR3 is TGTGCCAGCAGCTTAGCGAGCGATCACGGGGAGCTGTTTTTT.

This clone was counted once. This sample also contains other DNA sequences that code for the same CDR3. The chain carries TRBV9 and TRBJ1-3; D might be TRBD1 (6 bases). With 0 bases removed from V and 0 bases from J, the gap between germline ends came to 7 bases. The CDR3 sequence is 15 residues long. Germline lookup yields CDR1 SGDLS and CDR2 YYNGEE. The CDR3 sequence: CASSVGGLSGNTIYF. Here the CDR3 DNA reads TGTGCCAGCAGCGTAGGGGGGCTCTCTGGAAACACCATATATTTT.

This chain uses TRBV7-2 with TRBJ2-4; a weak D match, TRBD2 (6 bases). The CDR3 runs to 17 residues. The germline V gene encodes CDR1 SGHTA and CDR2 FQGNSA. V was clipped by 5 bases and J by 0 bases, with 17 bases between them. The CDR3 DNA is TGTGCCAGCAGCCCGCTCCCGCCCGGGGGAGCCAAAAACATTCAGTACTTC. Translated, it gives CASSPLPPGGAKNIQYF.

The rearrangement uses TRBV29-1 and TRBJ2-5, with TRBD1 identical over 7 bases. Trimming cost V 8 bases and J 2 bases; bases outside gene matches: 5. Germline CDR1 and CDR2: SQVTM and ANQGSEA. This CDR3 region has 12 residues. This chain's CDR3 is CSSRQGQETQYF. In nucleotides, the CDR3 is TGCAGCTCACGACAGGGACAAGAGACCCAGTACTTC. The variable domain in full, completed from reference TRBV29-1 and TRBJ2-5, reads SAVISQKPSRDICQRGTSLTIQCQVDSQVTMMFWYRQQPGQSLTLIATANQGSEATYESGFVIDKFPISRPNLTFSTLTVSNMSPEDSSIYLCSSRQGQETQYFGPGTRLLVL.

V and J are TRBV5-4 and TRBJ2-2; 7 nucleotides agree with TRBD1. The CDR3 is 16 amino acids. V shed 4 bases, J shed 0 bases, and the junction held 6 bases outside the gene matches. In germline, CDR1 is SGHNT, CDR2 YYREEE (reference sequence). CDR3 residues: CASSPVGTANTGELFF. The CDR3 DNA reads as TGTGCCAGCAGCCCTGTGGGGACAGCGAACACCGGGGAGCTGTTTTTT.

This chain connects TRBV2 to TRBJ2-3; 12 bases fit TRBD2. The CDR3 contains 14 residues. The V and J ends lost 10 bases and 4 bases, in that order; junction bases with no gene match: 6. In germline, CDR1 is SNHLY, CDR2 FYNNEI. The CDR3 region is CATRLAGVADTQYF. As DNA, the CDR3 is TGTGCCACGAGACTAGCGGGAGTGGCAGATACGCAGTATTTT.

Here the CDR3 DNA reads TGTGCCTGGAGTGGTGGACTCTATGGCTACACCTTC. It encodes CAWSGGLYGYTF. V gene TRBV30 combines with J gene TRBJ1-2, with D uncertain. V lost 1 base and J lost 4, with 7 bases in between. The CDR3 runs to 12 residues. Germline CDR1 and CDR2: GTSNPN and SVGIG (reference sequence).

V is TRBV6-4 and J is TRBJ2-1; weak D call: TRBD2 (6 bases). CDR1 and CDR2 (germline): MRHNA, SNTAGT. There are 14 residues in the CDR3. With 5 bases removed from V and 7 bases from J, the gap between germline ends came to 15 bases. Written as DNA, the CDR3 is TGTGCCAGCAGTTTTTTAGCGGATTCAAATGAGCAGTTCTTC. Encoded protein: CASSFLADSNEQFF.

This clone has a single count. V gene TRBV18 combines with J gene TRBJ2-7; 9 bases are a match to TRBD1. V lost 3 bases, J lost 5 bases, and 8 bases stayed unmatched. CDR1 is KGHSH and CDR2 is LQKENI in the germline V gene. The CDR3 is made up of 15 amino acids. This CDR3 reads CASSPSRDRAHEQYF. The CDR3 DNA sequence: TGTGCCAGCTCACCGTCCAGGGACAGGGCTCACGAGCAGTACTTC.

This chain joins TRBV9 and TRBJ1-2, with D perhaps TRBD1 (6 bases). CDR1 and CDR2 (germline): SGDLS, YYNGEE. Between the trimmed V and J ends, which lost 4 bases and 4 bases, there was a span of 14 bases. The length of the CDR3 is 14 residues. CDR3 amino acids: CASSSSDRLYGYTF. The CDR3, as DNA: TGTGCCAGCAGCTCATCCGACAGGCTCTATGGCTACACCTTC. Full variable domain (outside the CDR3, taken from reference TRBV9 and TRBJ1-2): DSGVTQTPKHLITATGQRVTLRCSPRSGDLSVYWYQQSLDQGLQFLIQYYNGEERAKGNILERFSAQQFPDLHSELNLSSLELGDSALYFCASSSSDRLYGYTFGSGTRLTVV.

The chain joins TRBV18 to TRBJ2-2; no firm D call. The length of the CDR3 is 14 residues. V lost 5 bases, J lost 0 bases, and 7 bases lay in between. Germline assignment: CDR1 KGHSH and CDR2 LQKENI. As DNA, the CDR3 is TGTGCCAGCTCAGGGCTGGCGAACACCGGGGAGCTGTTTTTT. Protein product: CASSGLANTGELFF. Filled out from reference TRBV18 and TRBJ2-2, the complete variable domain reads NAGVMQNPRHLVRRRGQEARLRCSPMKGHSHVYWYRQLPEEGLKFMVYLQKENIIDESGMPKERFSAEFPKEGPSILRIQQVVRGDSAAYFCASSGLANTGELFFGEGSRLTVL.